One TCR beta chain is described in this entry. Its antigen is currently not known. No much larger clone exists at a distance of one base, and base qualities are not known. The source of the sample is a study of blood T cell repertoires in COVID-19 (dated by TCRdb to the early 2020s). Regarding the complete study: Collaborator samples came from the United States, Italy and Spain and covered acute and convalescent phases of COVID-19. The prospective study material was composed of cDNA or gDNA derived from T cells, B-cell-depleted T cells, or PBMCs. Subjects who had been exposed to COVID-19, were actively infected with it, or had recovered from it provided the deeply sampled blood TCRbeta repertoires that made up the dataset. The repertoires were made available in a free public database intended to serve as a resource for research on the immune response to SARS-CoV-2. The samples were drawn from two sources: the first 160 participants of the ongoing ImmuneRACE study, and approximately 1,300 subjects contributed by 6 global collaborators. The sample metadata nearly always contained a de-identified subject ID, COVID-19 status, age in years and sex. HLA class I and class II types, where available, came from metadata supplied by the sample provider rather than from assay-based typing.

Overall study results and their limits: The quantity of clinical and demographic metadata differed by source and by participant and was supplied without curation.

Participants in the prospective study were aged about 18 to 95 years, lived in some 24 United States geographic areas, and enrolled through a virtual design. To assign participants to cohorts, the prospective study relied on clinical history that participants themselves reported in a screening survey and a study questionnaire. In the prospective study, whole blood, serum and a nasopharyngeal or oropharyngeal swab were collected from each participant by mobile phlebotomists. Over a 2-month period, participants in the prospective study had the option of providing additional blood draws and questionnaires. Prospective study blood samples were shipped either frozen or at room temperature before DNA extraction. TCRbeta CDR3 regions were amplified from genomic DNA using the immunoSEQ Assay, a bias-controlled multiplex PCR. From the authors' description of their analysis: The number of nucleated cells in each sample was estimated by amplification of reference gene primers within the assay. Sequence reads were collapsed and filtered to measure the absolute abundance of every unique TCRbeta CDR3 rearrangement. For each sample, productive Simpson clonality was calculated by taking the square root of Simpson's diversity index across productive rearrangements. TCRdb stores this immuneACCESS table with in-frame sequences only. Part of the clones is absent; in the studies checked, under half of the shortfall reflects unresolved V genes, and no reason is known for the rest. V and J calls and clone size are copied from that table; D and trimming were computed from the DNA. The sample records 300,000 to 400,000 clones, 70% to 90% of which are singletons. The ten largest make up 0.97% of the sample.

Trimming removed 5 bases from V and 4 bases from J; the gene matches leave 3 bases unexplained. CDR1 and CDR2, per the germline V gene (reference sequence), are LNHDA and SQIVND. Its CDR3 holds 15 amino acids, cysteine through phenylalanine. Only the CDR3 part of the read is kept: 45 bases, read in frame from the first base. What was sequenced was PBMCs or T cells enriched from blood (not recorded which). Recombination linked TRBV19 to TRBJ2-1, and TRBD2 matches 12 of the central bases. This clonotype was sampled from a woman aged 30 to 39 with acute COVID-19. The DNA sequence follows: TGTGCCAGTAGTCATACTAGCGGGGGGTACAATGAGCAGTTCTTC. Its protein reads: CASSHTSGGYNEQFF.